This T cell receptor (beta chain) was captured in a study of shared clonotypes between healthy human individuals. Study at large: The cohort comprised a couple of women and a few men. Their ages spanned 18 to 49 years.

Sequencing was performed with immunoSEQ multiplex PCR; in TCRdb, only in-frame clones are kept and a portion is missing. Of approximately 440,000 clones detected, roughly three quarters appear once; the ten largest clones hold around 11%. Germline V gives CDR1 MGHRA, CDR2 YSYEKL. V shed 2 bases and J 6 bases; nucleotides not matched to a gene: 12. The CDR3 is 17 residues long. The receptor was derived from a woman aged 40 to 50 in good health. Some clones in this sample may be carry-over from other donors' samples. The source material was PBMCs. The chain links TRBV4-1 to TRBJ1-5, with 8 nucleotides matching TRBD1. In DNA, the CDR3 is TGCGCCAGCAGCCAATTTCCCAAGGGCAGGGGGCTTCAGCCCCAGCATTTT. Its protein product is CASSQFPKGRGLQPQHF.